A single sample gave rise to the 14 T cell receptor beta chains below, sequenced in a study of radiation and T cells in renal cell carcinoma. This table comes from immunoSEQ multiplex PCR, and its TCRdb copy is limited to in-frame clones, with some not included. The repertoire holds 120,000 to 150,000 clones, 88% seen once, with 4.1% in the top ten. The time point: baseline pretreatment blood. Treatment given: 15 Gy SBRT to primary tumor, nephrectomy 4 weeks later. The source was blood, collected from a patient whose treatment included radiotherapy and nephrectomy. Receptors originate from a woman between 65 and 79 years old with renal cell carcinoma.

The V call is TRBV28, the J call TRBJ1-2, with a weak D call TRBD1 (5 bases). This CDR3 contains 17 residues. Germline V CDR1 and CDR2: MDHEN, SYDVKM. V gave up 0 bases and J gave up 0 bases, with 14 bases separating them. The CDR3 nucleotides are TGTGCCAGCAGTTTATGGGGAGGGGACGGAGCTAACTATGGCTACACCTTC. This sequence encodes CASSLWGGDGANYGYTF.

CDR3 loop: CASSLALADYGYTF. The CDR3 DNA reads TGCGCCAGCAGCTTGGCTCTAGCGGACTATGGCTACACCTTC. This chain links TRBV5-1 with TRBJ1-2; D is unclear. The V gene's germline CDR1 is SGHRS and CDR2 YFSETQ. CDR3 size: 14 residues. V was pared by 0 bases and J by 3 bases, with 9 bases between.

The chain is built from TRBV13 and TRBJ1-2; D is unresolved. V gave up 0 bases and J gave up 5 bases, with 7 bases separating them. This CDR3 has 13 residues. Germline CDR1 and CDR2: PRHDT and FYEKMQ (reference sequence). CDR3 coding DNA: TGTGCCAGCAGCTTAGGTCAACTGTATGGCTACACCTTC. Translation: CASSLGQLYGYTF.

This chain links TRBV11-2 with TRBJ2-2; D is unresolved. The CDR3 extends over 14 amino acids. V shed 3 bases and J shed 7 bases, with 12 bases lying between them. CDR1 and CDR2 (germline): SGHAT, FQNNGV. The CDR3 is CASSFLQSIGELFF. The CDR3, as DNA: TGTGCCAGCAGCTTTCTCCAATCGATCGGGGAGCTGTTTTTT.

The V call is TRBV7-2, the J call TRBJ2-1, with 10 bases fitting TRBD2. The CDR3 totals 12 residues. CDR1 and CDR2 from the germline V gene are SGHTA and FQGNSA. J lost 15 bases, V lost 5 bases, and 7 bases had no gene match. This CDR3 reads CASSTVAGGLFF. The DNA of the CDR3 is TGTGCCAGCAGCACAGTAGCGGGGGGTTTGTTCTTC.

This chain uses TRBV7-9 with TRBJ1-2; 9 bases are shared with TRBD1. Germline lookup yields CDR1 SEHNR and CDR2 FQNEAQ (reference sequence). V trimming: 6 bases; J trimming: 3 bases; junction bases outside the gene matches: 8. This CDR3 has 15 residues. DNA for the CDR3: TGTGCCAGCAGTTCTCCGGGACAGGGAGACTATGGCTACACCTTC. It specifies CASSSPGQGDYGYTF.

The rearrangement links TRBV27 to TRBJ2-5; D remains unclear. V lost 2 bases, J lost 5 bases, and 18 bases lay in between. Germline V lookup: CDR1 MNHEY, CDR2 SMNVEV (reference sequence). The CDR3 runs to 16 residues. CDR3 loop: CASSLRATMIVETQYF. The DNA of the CDR3 is TGTGCCAGCAGTTTAAGAGCGACAATGATTGTGGAGACCCAGTACTTC.

The V call is TRBV18, the J call TRBJ1-2; D is possibly TRBD1 (6 bases). Germline lookup yields CDR1 KGHSH and CDR2 LQKENI. CDR3 length: 15 residues. V lost 6 bases, J lost 0 bases, and 14 bases lay in between. CDR3 protein: CASSPTGLANYGYTF. CDR3 sequence (DNA): TGTGCCAGCTCGCCCACAGGGTTAGCTAACTATGGCTACACCTTC.

V and J are TRBV28 and TRBJ1-1; unclear D gene. There are 13 residues in the CDR3. V lost 10 bases, J lost 1 base, and 13 bases lay in between. Germline V gene data show CDR1 as MDHEN and CDR2 as SYDVKM. The DNA of the CDR3 is TGTGCCACCTTCCCGGGAGCGAACACTGAAGCTTTCTTT. Its protein product is CATFPGANTEAFF. The full variable domain, its missing parts supplied by reference TRBV28 and TRBJ1-1, is DVKVTQSSRYLVKRTGEKVFLECVQDMDHENMFWYRQDPGLGLRLIYFSYDVKMKEKGDIPEGYSVSREKKERFSLILESASTNQTSMYLCATFPGANTEAFFGQGTRLTVV.

Points on this clone: In the same sample, other DNA sequences code for this CDR3. The chain carries TRBV19 and TRBJ1-1; D is unclear. The germline gives CDR1 LNHDA, CDR2 SQIVND (reference sequence). This CDR3 has 13 residues. V lost 5 bases and J 1 base, leaving 8 bases between the germline ends. The CDR3 DNA reads as TGTGCCAGTAGTTTGCTGGGGAACACTGAAGCTTTCTTT. This translates into CASSLLGNTEAFF. Full variable domain (missing parts from reference TRBV19 and TRBJ1-1): DGGITQSPKYLFRKEGQNVTLSCEQNLNHDAMYWYRQDPGQGLRLIYYSQIVNDFQKGDIAEGYSVSREKKESFPLTVTSAQKNPTAFYLCASSLLGNTEAFFGQGTRLTVV.

The chain uses TRBV15 and TRBJ1-1; 8 bases fit TRBD1. The CDR3 is 14 amino acids. Trimming cost V 5 bases and J 2 bases; bases outside gene matches: 4. Looked up from germline, CDR1 is LNHNV and CDR2 is YYDKDF (reference sequence). CDR3 nucleotide sequence: TGTGCCACCAGCCAGGACAGGGCAAACACTGAAGCTTTCTTT. Translated: CATSQDRANTEAFF.

The V call is TRBV5-4, the J call TRBJ1-3; D unresolved. The germline V gene encodes CDR1 SGHNT and CDR2 YYREEE (reference sequence). The CDR3 extends over 20 amino acids. V lost 3 bases and J lost 0, with 25 bases in between. Here the CDR3 reads CASSSRSGVLPSGSGNTIYF. CDR3 sequence (DNA): TGTGCCAGCAGCTCACGGTCTGGGGTTTTACCGTCGGGCTCTGGAAACACCATATATTTT.

This clone was counted only a few times. V usage is TRBV6-1 and J usage is TRBJ1-1; D remains unclear. Germline CDR1 and CDR2: MNHNS and SASEGT. V was cut by 2 bases and J by 10 bases, with 11 bases left in between. The CDR3 loop spans 12 amino acids. CDR3 bases: TGTGCCAGCAGTGAATTTGGGCCTCTAGCTTTCTTT. Translation: CASSEFGPLAFF.

This clone is a singleton in its sample. The rearrangement links TRBV5-4 to TRBJ1-4; 7 bases are a match to TRBD1. The CDR3 contains 14 residues. Germline loops: CDR1 SGHNT, CDR2 YYREEE (reference sequence). J gave up 8 bases and V 0 bases, and 4 bases lay outside the gene matches. This CDR3 is CASSLEGAWEKLFF. CDR3 nucleotides: TGTGCCAGCAGCTTGGAGGGGGCGTGGGAAAAACTGTTTTTT.